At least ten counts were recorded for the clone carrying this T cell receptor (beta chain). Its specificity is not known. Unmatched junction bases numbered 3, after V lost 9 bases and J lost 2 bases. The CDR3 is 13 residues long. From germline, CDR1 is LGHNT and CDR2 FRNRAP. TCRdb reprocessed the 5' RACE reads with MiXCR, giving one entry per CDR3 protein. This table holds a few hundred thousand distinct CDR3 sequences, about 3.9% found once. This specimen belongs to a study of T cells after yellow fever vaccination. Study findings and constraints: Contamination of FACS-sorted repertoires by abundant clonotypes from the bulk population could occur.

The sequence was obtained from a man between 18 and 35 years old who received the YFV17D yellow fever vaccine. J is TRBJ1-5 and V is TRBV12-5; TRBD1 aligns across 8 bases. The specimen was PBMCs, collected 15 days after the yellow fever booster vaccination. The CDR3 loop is CASKDRGNQPQHF. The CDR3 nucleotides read TGTGCTAGCAAGGACAGGGGCAATCAGCCCCAGCATTTT.